This T cell receptor beta chain was captured in a study of control samples from healthy donors and cancer patients. The table came from immunoSEQ multiplex PCR; TCRdb's copy has only in-frame clones and leaves some out. The data hold around 170,000 clones, with almost 90% observed a single time. The CDR3 spans 16 residues. Unmatched junction bases numbered 5, after V lost 0 bases and J lost 3 bases. Looked up from germline, CDR1 is SGHTA and CDR2 is FQGNSA. This TCR derives from a woman aged 45-65 years in good health. The rearrangement links TRBV7-2 to TRBJ2-3, with 8 nucleotides matching TRBD2. Material for sequencing was blood. In nucleotides, the CDR3 is TGTGCCAGCAGCTTAGCGCCCAGCGGGGGAACAGATACGCAGTATTTT. Translation: CASSLAPSGGTDTQYF.